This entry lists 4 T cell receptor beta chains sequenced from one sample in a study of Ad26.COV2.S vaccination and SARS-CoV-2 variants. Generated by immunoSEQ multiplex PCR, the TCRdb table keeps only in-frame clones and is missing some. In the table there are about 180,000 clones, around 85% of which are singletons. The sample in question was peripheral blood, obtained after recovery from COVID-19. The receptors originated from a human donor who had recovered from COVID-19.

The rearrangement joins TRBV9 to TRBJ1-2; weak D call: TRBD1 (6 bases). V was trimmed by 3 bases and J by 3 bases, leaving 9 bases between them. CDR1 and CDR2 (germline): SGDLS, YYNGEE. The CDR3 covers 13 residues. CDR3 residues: CASSGDIHYGYTF. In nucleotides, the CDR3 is TGTGCCAGCAGCGGGGACATTCACTATGGCTACACCTTC. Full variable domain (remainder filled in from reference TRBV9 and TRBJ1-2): DSGVTQTPKHLITATGQRVTLRCSPRSGDLSVYWYQQSLDQGLQFLIQYYNGEERAKGNILERFSAQQFPDLHSELNLSSLELGDSALYFCASSGDIHYGYTFGSGTRLTVV.

CDR3 in DNA: TGTGCCTGGAGTGGACGCAGGGGGCATCGAGATACGCAGTATTTT. Amino acid sequence: CAWSGRRGHRDTQYF. The chain joins TRBV30 to TRBJ2-3; TRBD1 matches at 8 bases. After removal of 1 base from V and 5 bases from J, the junction contained 8 bases not matched to a gene. Germline values: CDR1 GTSNPN, CDR2 SVGIG (reference sequence). The CDR3 consists of 15 residues.

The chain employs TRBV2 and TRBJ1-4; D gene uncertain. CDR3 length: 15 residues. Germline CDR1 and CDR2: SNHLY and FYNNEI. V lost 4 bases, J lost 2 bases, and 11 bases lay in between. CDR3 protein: CASSGGWLTNEKLFF. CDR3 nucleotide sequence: TGTGCCAGCAGTGGAGGATGGCTTACTAATGAAAAACTGTTTTTT.

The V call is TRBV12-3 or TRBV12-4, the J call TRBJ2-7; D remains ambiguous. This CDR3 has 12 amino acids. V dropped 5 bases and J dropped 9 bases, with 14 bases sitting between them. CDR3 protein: CASSPSSDGQYF. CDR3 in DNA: TGTGCCAGCAGTCCCTCTTCGGATGGGCAGTACTTC.